The 5 T cell receptor beta chains below all came from one sample that was sequenced in a study of blood T cells in healthy people across ages. A sample-barcoded 5' primer and a J-beta primer mix were used in a second PCR of about 7 to 12 cycles. TCRdb processed the 5' RACE reads anew with MiXCR; each CDR3 protein has one entry. The sample lists under 2,000,000 distinct CDR3 sequences, roughly 52% occurring once. What was sequenced was blood. These TCRs come from a middle-aged woman in good health.

The chain joins TRBV7-2 to TRBJ2-1; D unresolved. Germline V CDR1 and CDR2: SGHTA, FQGNSA. This CDR3 contains 19 residues. V dropped 5 bases and J dropped 2 bases, with 25 bases sitting between them. Here the CDR3 reads CASSPSGGSSARPYNEQFF. The CDR3 nucleotides read TGTGCCAGCAGCCCTTCCGGCGGCTCTAGTGCCAGGCCCTACAATGAGCAGTTCTTC.

A single count supports this clonotype. The chain employs TRBV4-3 and TRBJ2-6, with D perhaps matching TRBD2 (5 bases). CDR3 length: 17 residues. V was clipped by 2 bases and J by 1 base, with 12 bases between them. The germline V gene has CDR1 LGHNA and CDR2 YSLEER. The CDR3: CASSQSAASSGANVLTF. The CDR3 nucleotides read TGCGCCAGCAGCCAATCAGCGGCCTCGTCTGGGGCCAACGTCCTGACTTTC.

About this clonotype itself: At one end, the junction sequence differs from germline, possibly due to a read error. The chain carries TRBV9 and TRBJ1-1; the D is unclear. Germline values: CDR1 SGDLS, CDR2 YYNGEE. The CDR3 covers 14 residues. The CDR3 DNA reads TGTACCAGCAAGGATGGTCCGGAGAACACTGAAGCTTTCTTT. It yields the protein CTSKDGPENTEAFF. The complete variable domain, with remaining parts taken from reference TRBV9 and TRBJ1-1, reads DSGVTQTPKHLITATGQRVTLRCSPRSGDLSVYWYQQSLDQGLQFLIQYYNGEERAKGNILERFSAQQFPDLHSELNLSSLELGDSALYFCTSKDGPENTEAFFGQGTRLTVV.

The chain links TRBV20-1 to TRBJ2-5, with TRBD2 matching over 11 bases. This CDR3 is 19 amino acids long. V trimming: 0 bases; J trimming: 1 base; junction bases outside the gene matches: 13. Germline V lookup: CDR1 DFQATT, CDR2 SNEGSKA (reference sequence). The CDR3 region is CSARDPLLAGGRLQETQYF. CDR3 coding DNA: TGCAGTGCTAGAGATCCCCTTCTAGCGGGGGGACGACTCCAAGAGACCCAGTACTTC.

The V and J genes are TRBV29-1 and TRBJ1-2; unclear D gene. The CDR3 runs to 16 residues. Germline loops: CDR1 SQVTM, CDR2 ANQGSEA. Trimming stripped 3 bases from V and 2 bases from J, with 19 bases between. The CDR3: CSVDGGDGPSNYGYTF. As DNA, the CDR3 is TGCAGCGTTGACGGAGGAGACGGACCCTCAAACTATGGCTACACCTTC. Full variable domain (rest looked up from reference TRBV29-1 and TRBJ1-2): SAVISQKPSRDICQRGTSLTIQCQVDSQVTMMFWYRQQPGQSLTLIATANQGSEATYESGFVIDKFPISRPNLTFSTLTVSNMSPEDSSIYLCSVDGGDGPSNYGYTFGSGTRLTVV.